Presented here are 19 T cell receptor beta chains from one specimen sequenced in a study of shared clonotypes between healthy human individuals. Naive CD8 cells comprised CD45RO-negative, CCR7-positively selected cells, excluding terminally differentiated effector memory CD45RA+ cells. Profiling relied on immunoSEQ multiplex PCR, and the TCRdb table lists in-frame clones only, not all of them. The sample has about 2.1 million clones; 90% to 95% are singletons. Input material: naive CD8+ T cells from PBMCs. Source of these receptors: a young man in good health. Some clones in this sample may be carry-over from other donors' samples.

This chain's CDR3 is CASSQMGEQYF. Here the CDR3 DNA reads TGCGCCAGCAGCCAAATGGGCGAGCAGTACTTC. V gene TRBV4-3 combines with J gene TRBJ2-7; D is undetermined. Germline values: CDR1 LGHNA, CDR2 YSLEER. V was clipped by 2 bases and J by 6 bases, with 5 bases between them. The CDR3 consists of 11 residues.

With regard to this clone: This same CDR3 is encoded by further DNA sequences in the sample. The gene calls are TRBV28 and TRBJ2-3, with D possibly matching TRBD1 (5 bases). The V end lost 5 bases, the J end lost 0 bases, and 6 bases lay between the germline ends. Germline lookup yields CDR1 MDHEN and CDR2 SYDVKM. This CDR3 has 13 amino acids. CDR3 DNA: TGTGCCAGCAGTAGGACAAGCACAGATACGCAGTATTTT. Translation gives CASSRTSTDTQYF. Looking up the rest from reference TRBV28 and TRBJ2-3 gives the full variable domain: DVKVTQSSRYLVKRTGEKVFLECVQDMDHENMFWYRQDPGLGLRLIYFSYDVKMKEKGDIPEGYSVSREKKERFSLILESASTNQTSMYLCASSRTSTDTQYFGPGTRLTVL.

Regarding this clone: This specimen includes other DNA sequences encoding the same CDR3. The rearrangement joins TRBV7-9 to TRBJ2-2, with D uncertain. Germline assignment: CDR1 SEHNR and CDR2 FQNEAQ (reference sequence). The length of the CDR3 is 12 residues. Trimming removed 3 bases from V and 5 bases from J, with 4 bases in between. The CDR3 nucleotides are TGTGCCAGCAGCTTCTCGACCGGGGAGCTGTTTTTT. It yields the protein CASSFSTGELFF. Looking up the rest from reference TRBV7-9 and TRBJ2-2 gives the full variable domain: DTGVSQNPRHKITKRGQNVTFRCDPISEHNRLYWYRQTLGQGPEFLTYFQNEAQLEKSRLLSDRFSAERPKGSFSTLEIQRTEQGDSAMYLCASSFSTGELFFGEGSRLTVL.

V is TRBV2 and J is TRBJ1-4; D might be TRBD1 (6 bases). The germline V gene encodes CDR1 SNHLY and CDR2 FYNNEI. The CDR3 extends over 15 amino acids. Trimming removed 2 bases at V and 6 bases at J, with 13 bases between. The CDR3 DNA sequence: TGTGCCAGCAGTGAATGGGCAGGGGATCATGAAAAACTGTTTTTT. Translated, it gives CASSEWAGDHEKLFF.

The V and J genes are TRBV2 and TRBJ1-2, with D uncertain. There are 13 residues in the CDR3. CDR1 is SNHLY and CDR2 is FYNNEI in the germline V gene. Trimming removed 7 bases from V and 0 bases from J, with 9 bases in between. The CDR3 bases are TGTGCCAGCACGGTTTCAGCTAACTATGGCTACACCTTC. It is translated as CASTVSANYGYTF.

This clone came up a few times. The rearrangement links TRBV7-9 to TRBJ1-4, with 7 positions matching TRBD1. Looked up from germline, CDR1 is SEHNR and CDR2 is FQNEAQ (reference sequence). The junction had 12 bases not matched to a gene; V was cut back by 4 bases and J by 7 bases. There are 16 residues in the CDR3. CDR3 amino acids: CASSSNSQGIGEKLFF. CDR3 nucleotides: TGTGCCAGCAGCTCGAATTCACAGGGGATTGGTGAAAAACTGTTTTTT.

As concerns this clone: A much larger clone differs from this one at a single base, so this may be a read error. The V and J genes are TRBV6-4 and TRBJ2-3; TRBD2 agrees at 13 bases. This CDR3 is built from 15 residues. V trimming: 4 bases; J trimming: 4 bases; junction bases outside the gene matches: 2. Germline V CDR1 and CDR2: MRHNA, SNTAGT. CDR3 coding DNA: TGTGCCAGCAGTGCACTAGCGGGAGGGCCAGATACGCAGTATTTT. Encoded protein: CASSALAGGPDTQYF.

This rearrangement joins TRBV5-5 to TRBJ2-7, with 10 bases lining up with TRBD1. This CDR3 has 16 amino acids. V lost 0 bases, J lost 4 bases, and 7 bases stayed unmatched. CDR1 and CDR2 (germline): SGHKS, YYEKEE (reference sequence). The CDR3 DNA reads as TGTGCCAGCAGCTTGGATACACCGGACAGGGGGTACGAGCAGTACTTC. This gives the protein CASSLDTPDRGYEQYF.

This clone was detected once. In DNA, the CDR3 is TGTGCCACCAGCAGAGAGGGAGGCAATCAGCCCCAGCATTTT. Translation gives CATSREGGNQPQHF. This chain links TRBV15 with TRBJ1-5; D is unclear. CDR1 is LNHNV, CDR2 YYDKDF, per germline (reference sequence). The CDR3 totals 14 residues. The ends were cut back, 0 bases at V and 2 bases at J, with 5 bases in the middle.

This clone came up once. J is TRBJ2-1 and V is TRBV25-1, with D possibly being TRBD2 (6 bases). Per the germline V gene, CDR1 is MGHDK and CDR2 is SYGVNS. The CDR3 spans 15 residues. V lost 6 bases, J lost 9 bases, and 21 bases lay in between. CDR3 sequence (DNA): TGTGCCAGCAGCAATCCGGCACTAGCTCCTCTTGAGCAGTTCTTC. Translated, it gives CASSNPALAPLEQFF.

This chain links TRBV18 with TRBJ2-3; D gene unclear. Germline CDR1 is KGHSH and CDR2 is LQKENI. The V gene lost 2 bases and the J gene lost 2 bases, with 8 bases spanning the gap. This CDR3 has 14 residues. CDR3 nucleotides: TGTGCCAGCTCACCAGCCTCTTCCACAGATACGCAGTATTTT. It is translated as CASSPASSTDTQYF. Combining the CDR3 with reference TRBV18 and TRBJ2-3 gives the whole variable domain NAGVMQNPRHLVRRRGQEARLRCSPMKGHSHVYWYRQLPEEGLKFMVYLQKENIIDESGMPKERFSAEFPKEGPSILRIQQVVRGDSAAYFCASSPASSTDTQYFGPGTRLTVL.

This chain's CDR3 is CASGTAMHQPQHF. CDR3 coding DNA: TGTGCCAGTGGGACAGCCATGCATCAGCCCCAGCATTTT. The chain is built from TRBV6-1 and TRBJ1-5, with 7 bases that match TRBD1. Germline-derived CDR1 and CDR2 are MNHNS and SASEGT. The J segment lost 5 bases and the V segment lost 9 bases, leaving 7 bases of the junction unmatched. The CDR3 totals 13 residues.

This chain uses TRBV28 with TRBJ2-7; a weak D match, TRBD1 (6 bases). Germline-derived CDR1 and CDR2 are MDHEN and SYDVKM. The length of the CDR3 is 15 residues. V lost 5 bases and J lost 0, with 14 bases in between. In DNA, the CDR3 is TGTGCCAGCAGTGTAGACCTGGACAGCTCCTACGAGCAGTACTTC. Translating gives CASSVDLDSSYEQYF.

The chain uses TRBV30 and TRBJ2-7; D is perhaps TRBD1 or TRBD2 (5 bases each). The CDR3 consists of 13 residues. The V gene lost 3 bases and the J gene lost 9 bases, with 18 bases spanning the gap. The germline gives CDR1 GTSNPN, CDR2 SVGIG (reference sequence). CDR3 in amino acids: CAWSVGTALGQYF. CDR3 in DNA: TGTGCCTGGAGCGTCGGGACCGCCCTCGGGCAGTACTTC.

This chain links TRBV9 with TRBJ1-2; D perhaps matches TRBD1 (5 bases). The CDR3 is made up of 15 amino acids. The ends were cut back, 4 bases at V and 0 bases at J, with 13 bases in the middle. CDR1 is SGDLS and CDR2 is YYNGEE in the germline V gene. Written as DNA, the CDR3 is TGTGCCAGCAGCACCCGGGACGGTACTAACTATGGCTACACCTTC. This sequence encodes CASSTRDGTNYGYTF.

J is TRBJ1-2 and V is TRBV9; D not certain. The CDR3 extends over 12 amino acids. Germline V gene lookup returns CDR1 SGDLS and CDR2 YYNGEE. V dropped 4 bases and J dropped 8 bases, with 12 bases sitting between them. This chain's CDR3 is CASSSLVGGYTF. The CDR3 nucleotides read TGTGCCAGCAGCTCCCTGGTGGGCGGCTACACCTTC.

V gene TRBV10-1 combines with J gene TRBJ2-4; 8 nucleotides align to TRBD1. V was pared by 0 bases and J by 6 bases, with 7 bases of the junction left unmatched. The germline CDR1 and CDR2 sequences are WNHNN and SYGVQD (reference sequence). CDR3 length: 16 residues. The CDR3 sequence: CASSESRTGLGNIQYF. DNA of the CDR3: TGCGCCAGCAGTGAGTCCCGGACAGGGCTAGGAAACATTCAGTACTTC.

V gene TRBV6-1 combines with J gene TRBJ2-1, with 10 bases lining up with TRBD2. The CDR3 totals 16 residues. The V gene end was trimmed by 3 bases and the J gene end by 3 bases; junction bases not matched to a gene: 5. Germline lookup yields CDR1 MNHNS and CDR2 SASEGT. In DNA form, the CDR3 reads TGTGCCAGCAGTGAGTGGCTAGCGGGGGACTACAATGAGCAGTTCTTC. As protein: CASSEWLAGDYNEQFF.

The genes are TRBV27 and TRBJ1-5; D is unclear. CDR3 length: 18 residues. The ends were cut back, 6 bases at V and 3 bases at J, with 24 bases in the middle. Germline V gene sequence: CDR1 MNHEY, CDR2 SMNVEV (reference sequence). Written as DNA, the CDR3 is TGTGCCAGCAGCAGACTCCCGAGGGCCCAGGTCCACAATCAGCCCCAGCATTTT. Translation gives CASSRLPRAQVHNQPQHF.